The rows below give T cell receptor beta chains drawn from one sample of a study of shared clonotypes between healthy human individuals. Profiled with immunoSEQ multiplex PCR; TCRdb holds only in-frame clones, not every one. The sample includes some 2,500,000 clones, 80% to 95% of them seen just once. Sequences were obtained from naive CD4+ T cells from PBMCs. The receptors here all came from a man between 18 and 35 years old in good health. Some clones in this sample may be carry-over from other donors' samples. Each CDR3 is given with its conserved first and last residue.

J gene	V gene	CDR3 protein
TRBJ1-6	TRBV5-1	CASSLWGQSSSYNSPLHF
TRBJ2-7	TRBV30	CAWRIPGSSYEQYF
TRBJ2-3	TRBV30	CAWSISTDTQYF
TRBJ2-5	TRBV9	CASSVEFRGEETQYF
TRBJ2-7	TRBV28	CASSSRGQGGEQYF
TRBJ1-5	TRBV2	CASSGARGGPLDQPQHF
TRBJ2-5	TRBV27	CASSSQWVAGVKTQYF
TRBJ2-1	TRBV28	CASSSTSGRPNEQFF
TRBJ1-2	TRBV5-1	CASSSGTAMDGYTF
TRBJ2-7	TRBV18	CASSRANNEQYF
TRBJ1-1	TRBV7-2	CASSFGQLNTEAFF
TRBJ2-1	TRBV5-1	CASSLGLAGDYNEQFF
TRBJ1-3	TRBV5-8	CASSPWTGTSGNTIYF
TRBJ2-1	TRBV9	CASTIGLEAYNEQFF
TRBJ2-3	TRBV13	CASSLVTGGSTDTQYF
TRBJ2-5	TRBV11-2	CASSLERETQYF
TRBJ2-5	TRBV11-2	CASSLEGGRGETQYF
TRBJ2-5	TRBV5-1	CASSPGRTLQETQYF
TRBJ1-2	TRBV28	CASSSTGLGGYTF
TRBJ1-3	TRBV6-1	CASRPGNTIYF
TRBJ2-1	TRBV19	CASIRTGAWNEQFF
TRBJ1-4	TRBV6-1	CASSSRDRLNEKLFF
TRBJ2-5	TRBV9	CASSVGGLEGGAQYF